This T cell receptor (beta chain) originates from a study of spatial heterogeneity in lung cancer (dated by TCRdb to between 2018 and 2021). As for the study more broadly: Beta-chain transcripts were consistently detected in greater numbers than alpha-chain transcripts, which likely reflected higher beta-chain transcript abundance. TCR transcript counts in tumor regions correlated strongly with a T cell transcriptional module score from matched bulk RNA-seq. In the raw uncorrected reads, each unique combination of TCR and UMI appeared on average more than ten times. In non-small cell lung cancer, the study made a quantitative comparison of TCR alpha and beta repertoires among multiple tumor regions, matched nontumor lung and blood. TCR repertoire features were related to nonsynonymous mutation counts determined by whole-exome sequencing of tumor tissue. At surgery, some 220 tumor regions, 61 to 75 matched nontumor lung samples and 56 PBMC samples were TCR-sequenced for both alpha and beta chains. Overall results and qualifications from the work: A correlation was observed between the number of expanded intratumoral alpha and beta TCRs and the tumor nonsynonymous mutation count. Additional single-cell paired TCR alpha and beta sequencing was considered necessary to confirm, at a functional level, the hypothesis that regional TCRs recognize regional mutations. Counts of ubiquitous and regional expanded TCRs correlated with counts of ubiquitous and regional nonsynonymous mutations, respectively. TCR-seq coverage of tumor T cells was estimated to be only approximately 7% for alpha chains and roughly 13% for beta chains.

This clonotype appeared many times. Its antigen has not been determined. Base quality data are lacking; no much larger clone is found one base away. For a library built for alpha chains, this beta chain is a stray read; little rests on its size. Library preparation was by 5' RACE. The sequencer listed for this sample is NextSeq 500. In the TCR library protocol, a unique molecular identifier was attached to each TCR cDNA molecule so that PCR and sequencing errors could be corrected. On the authors' methods: Decombinator tools were used for TCR identification, UMI-based error correction and CDR3 extraction. TCRs above a frequency of 2 per 1,000, corresponding to the top 1% of the tumor frequency distribution, were defined as expanded. Expanded tumor TCRs were classed as regional if statistically deemed absent (corrected P<0.05) from at least one tumor region, otherwise ubiquitous. Renyi diversity was computed with the R vegan package after each repertoire had been subsampled 100 times to 5,000 TCRs. CDR3 similarity networks were built from amino acid triplet string-kernel similarity, connecting CDR3s with pairwise similarity above 0.82. TCRdb redid the processing of the public reads, applying fastp at Q25 and MiXCR, and retained in-frame beta chains. Entries that share a CDR3 protein sequence are merged under the most common genes and DNA. The V and J calls and clone size come from TCRdb's table, not from the authors' own analysis. Within this sample are 7,500 to 10,000 distinct CDR3 sequences, with roughly an eighth of them counted one time only. Over 11% of the sample rests with the top ten.

The time point label corresponds to: sample taken at primary tumor resection. Samples were obtained from approximately 76 patients with early-stage, untreated non-small cell lung cancer from the lung TRACERx cohort. For TCR sequencing, whole RNA was extracted from tumor and nontumor lung tissue, or from cryopreserved PBMC samples, and no cell sorting was done. Patients were selected for TCR sequencing only if sufficient RNA was available from at least two tumor regions. A lung pathologist reviewed the tumor and adjacent nontumor lung specimens before the specimens were selected. The sequence came from a male donor with early-stage non-small cell lung cancer. This specimen consisted of lung tumor tissue, obtained at surgery.

The DNA sequence is TGTGCCAGCAGCCAAAGTCACGAGCAGTACTTC. The translation is CASSQSHEQYF. This chain joins TRBV6-5 to TRBJ2-7; there is no confident call for the D gene. Its CDR3 holds 11 amino acids, cysteine through phenylalanine. Left in the record is the CDR3 DNA by itself, 33 bases read in frame from the first base. V sheds 6 bases and J sheds 5 bases, leaving 8 bases between their ends. From a lookup of the germline V gene, CDR1 and CDR2 are MNHEY and SVGAGI.